This T cell receptor beta chain stems from a study of blood T cell repertoires in COVID-19. Study context: Whether acute or convalescent, the COVID-19 samples came from the United States, Italy and Spain. The cDNA or gDNA used as material had been derived from T cells, B-cell-depleted T cells, or PBMCs.

As processed by the authors: Scientists estimated how many nucleated cells there were by amplifying reference gene primers. Repertoires were generated with immunoSEQ multiplex PCR, while TCRdb's copy carries only in-frame clones and drops some. That table is the source of V, J and clone size, and D and trimming were worked out from the DNA. The data contain 250,000 or so clones, just under 85% of them seen just once; the ten biggest clones take up around 6.4%. This clone was counted only a few times. Germline V gene lookup returns CDR1 MNHEY and CDR2 SVGAGI. The CDR3 has 15 residues. The germline V and J ends were trimmed by 6 bases and 1 base, with 15 bases remaining between them.

Specimen: peripheral blood. The V and J genes are TRBV6-5 and TRBJ1-1; D call uncertain. The receptor was isolated from a woman aged 60-70 years with active or convalescent COVID-19. This chain's CDR3 is CASSRSGLGNTEAFF. CDR3 DNA sequence: TGTGCCAGCAGCCGCTCAGGCTTGGGGAACACTGAAGCTTTCTTT.